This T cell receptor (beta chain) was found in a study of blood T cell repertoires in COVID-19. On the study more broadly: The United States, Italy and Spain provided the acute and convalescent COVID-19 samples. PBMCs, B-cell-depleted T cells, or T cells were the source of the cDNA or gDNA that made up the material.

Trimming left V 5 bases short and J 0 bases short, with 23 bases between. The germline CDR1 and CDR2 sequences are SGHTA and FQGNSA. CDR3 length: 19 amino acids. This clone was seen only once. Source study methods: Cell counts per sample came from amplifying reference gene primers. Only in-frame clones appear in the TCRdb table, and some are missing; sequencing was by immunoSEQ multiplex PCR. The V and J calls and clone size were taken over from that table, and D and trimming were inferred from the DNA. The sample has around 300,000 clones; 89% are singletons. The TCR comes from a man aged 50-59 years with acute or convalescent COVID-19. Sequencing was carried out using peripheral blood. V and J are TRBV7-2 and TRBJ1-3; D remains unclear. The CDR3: CASSPPPRHLTSSGNTIYF. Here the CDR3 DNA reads TGTGCCAGCAGCCCACCACCACGCCATCTAACCTCCTCTGGAAACACCATATATTTT.